Below are 26 T cell receptor beta chains sequenced from a single sample in a study of blood T cells in healthy people across ages. The use of a sample-barcoded 5' primer and a J-beta primer mix characterized a second PCR of roughly 6 to 11 cycles. One entry per CDR3 protein results from TCRdb running MiXCR on the 5' RACE reads. The sample includes some 760,000 distinct CDR3 sequences, roughly 25% of them seen just once. A further study also used this sample, focusing on T cells of mothers and their children.

Sequenced: blood. Receptors were obtained from a boy between 10 and 17 years old in good health.

This chain connects TRBV6-2 or TRBV6-3 to TRBJ1-1; 7 bases are shared with TRBD1. From germline, CDR1 is MNHEY and CDR2 SVGEGT. The V segment lost 6 bases and the J segment 4 bases; nucleotides outside the gene matches: 8. CDR3 length: 14 residues. CDR3 bases: TGTGCCAGCAGCGACAGGGTTGGGGGCACTGAAGCTTTCTTT. Protein: CASSDRVGGTEAFF.

The chain links TRBV12-3 or TRBV12-4 to TRBJ1-6; no clear D gene. CDR3 size: 12 residues. V was trimmed by 7 bases and J by 7 bases, leaving 8 bases between them. CDR3 sequence: CASKPRNSPLHF. DNA of the CDR3: TGTGCCAGCAAACCCCGGAATTCACCCCTCCACTTT.

The chain is built from TRBV10-2 and TRBJ2-1; possible D gene TRBD1, 6 bases. V lost 3 bases to trimming and J lost 8 bases, with 20 bases between them. This CDR3 comprises 16 residues. Germline values: CDR1 WSHSY, CDR2 SAAADI. The CDR3 nucleotides are TGCGCCAGCAGTGAACCTACTTCTACAGGGCAGCATGAGCAGTTCTTC. Translating it yields CASSEPTSTGQHEQFF.

This clonotype was seen a handful of times. The J gene is TRBJ2-1, the V gene TRBV27; TRBD1 aligns across 7 bases. This CDR3 is built from 13 residues. Germline-derived CDR1 and CDR2 are MNHEY and SMNVEV (reference sequence). V shed 7 bases, J shed 7 bases, and the junction held 7 bases outside the gene matches. This CDR3 is CASTLSRGNEQFF. The CDR3 DNA sequence: TGTGCCAGCACCCTCTCCAGGGGGAATGAGCAGTTCTTC.

This clonotype was detected a few times. The gene calls are TRBV9 and TRBJ2-5; no firm D call. The J call may be mistaken, given a closer DNA end match to TRBJ2-7. Germline assignment: CDR1 SGDLS and CDR2 YYNGEE. CDR3 length: 14 amino acids. CDR3 residues: CASSVGIITYEQYF. CDR3 DNA: TGTGCCAGCAGCGTAGGCATCATCACCTACGAGCAGTACTTC.

This chain links TRBV4-1 with TRBJ2-2, with TRBD1 matching over 7 bases. Germline V CDR1 and CDR2: MGHRA, YSYEKL. Losses at the gene ends were 2 bases for V and 3 bases for J; bases not matched to a gene: 9. The CDR3 consists of 17 residues. CDR3 DNA sequence: TGCGCCAGCAGCCAATGGGACGGGACAGCTGACACCGGGGAGCTGTTTTTT. Translating gives CASSQWDGTADTGELFF.

This sequence joins TRBV20-1 and TRBJ2-7, with D possibly TRBD2 on 6 matching bases. CDR1 is DFQATT and CDR2 is SNEGSKA in the germline V gene (reference sequence). CDR3 size: 12 residues. V gave up 5 bases and J gave up 5 bases, with 13 bases separating them. The CDR3 sequence: CSALGGSHEQYF. The CDR3 nucleotides are TGCAGTGCTTTGGGAGGTTCTCACGAGCAGTACTTC.

This chain uses TRBV12-3 or TRBV12-4 with TRBJ2-5, with 8 bases matching TRBD2. The CDR3 sequence is 13 residues long. The V and J ends lost 6 bases and 7 bases, in that order; junction bases with no gene match: 7. This chain's CDR3 is CASSTGLVSTQYF. The DNA of the CDR3 is TGTGCCAGCAGCACGGGACTAGTCTCGACCCAGTACTTC.

V usage is TRBV11-3 and J usage is TRBJ1-1; D call uncertain. Germline lookup yields CDR1 SGHNT and CDR2 YENEEA. V lost 0 bases and J lost 1, with 6 bases in between. CDR3 length: 14 amino acids. The CDR3 here is CASSLDLRNTEAFF. For the CDR3, the DNA is TGTGCCAGCAGCTTAGATCTGCGGAACACTGAAGCTTTCTTT. The full variable domain, in which reference TRBV11-3 and TRBJ1-1 provide the parts outside the CDR3, is EAGVVQSPRYKIIEKKQPVAFWCNPISGHNTLYWYLQNLGQGPELLIRYENEEAVDDSQLPKDRFSAERLKGVDSTLKIQPAELGDSAVYLCASSLDLRNTEAFFGQGTRLTVV.

The J gene is TRBJ2-3, the V gene TRBV3-1, with D possibly matching TRBD1 (5 bases). The V and J ends lost 3 bases and 3 bases respectively, with 10 bases between them. The CDR3 runs to 14 residues. Germline assignment: CDR1 LGHDT and CDR2 YNNKEL (reference sequence). The CDR3: CASSHRAQTDTQYF. Here the CDR3 DNA reads TGTGCCAGCAGCCACAGGGCCCAAACAGATACGCAGTATTTT.

This clonotype was counted many times. The chain links TRBV11-1 to TRBJ2-2, with 8 bases aligning to TRBD2. With 5 bases clipped from V and 4 bases from J, the junction kept 12 bases outside the gene matches. This CDR3 comprises 17 residues. Germline values: CDR1 SGHAT, CDR2 FQDESV (reference sequence). CDR3 bases: TGTGCCAGCAGCCCCGAGTTAGCGGGGACAAGCACCGGGGAGCTGTTTTTT. Protein sequence: CASSPELAGTSTGELFF.

The chain recombines TRBV12-3 or TRBV12-4 with TRBJ2-5, with D unresolved. Judging by the DNA end, TRBJ2-7 fits better; the J call may be wrong. The CDR3 has 14 amino acids. CDR3 in amino acids: CASSLELIGNEQYF. The CDR3 DNA follows: TGTGCCAGCAGTTTAGAACTAATAGGTAACGAGCAGTACTTC.

This clonotype came up a few times. The chain uses TRBV5-1 and TRBJ2-5; 15 bases fit TRBD2. After removal of 4 bases from V and 5 bases from J, the junction contained 9 bases not matched to a gene. The length of the CDR3 is 17 residues. CDR1 SGHRS and CDR2 YFSETQ come from the germline V gene. CDR3 in DNA: TGCGCCAGCAGCCACGGACTAGCGGGGGGGCTTCAGGAGACCCAGTACTTC. Protein: CASSHGLAGGLQETQYF.

V gene TRBV12-3 or TRBV12-4 combines with J gene TRBJ1-1; D is undetermined. The germline V and J ends were trimmed by 3 bases and 0 bases, with 8 bases remaining between them. The CDR3 sequence is 14 residues long. CDR3 in DNA: TGTGCCAGCAGTTTTGGTAGTCTGAACACTGAAGCTTTCTTT. Its protein product is CASSFGSLNTEAFF.

This clonotype was seen a few times. This chain links TRBV11-1 with TRBJ2-5; D perhaps matches TRBD1 (8 bases). Trimming cost V 5 bases and J 5 bases, with 21 bases left between them. Germline loops: CDR1 SGHAT, CDR2 FQDESV (reference sequence). The CDR3 runs to 16 residues. This chain's CDR3 is CASSAKNRGGSETQYF. The CDR3 DNA follows: TGTGCCAGCAGCGCGAAGAACAGGGGGGGTTCGGAGACCCAGTACTTC.

The J gene is TRBJ1-1, the V gene TRBV20-1; 9 nucleotides agree with TRBD1. With 6 bases clipped from V and 1 base from J, the junction kept 12 bases outside the gene matches. Germline CDR1 and CDR2: DFQATT and SNEGSKA (reference sequence). This CDR3 contains 16 residues. The CDR3 nucleotides read TGCAGTGCGTCGAACAGGGGGCGGGGGAAGAACACTGAAGCTTTCTTT. It encodes CSASNRGRGKNTEAFF.

Only a few counts were recorded for this clonotype. The chain has TRBV15 and TRBJ1-5; D is uncertain. Per germline, CDR1 LNHNV and CDR2 YYDKDF (reference sequence). The CDR3 loop spans 13 amino acids. Between the trimmed V and J ends, which lost 1 base and 4 bases, there was a span of 5 bases. CDR3 DNA sequence: TGTGCCACCAGCAGAGGTTTGAATCAGCCCCAGCATTTT. Its translation is CATSRGLNQPQHF.

This clonotype was counted once. This sequence joins TRBV3-1 and TRBJ1-1, with TRBD1 matching over 8 bases. CDR3 length: 24 amino acids. The germline V gene encodes CDR1 LGHDT and CDR2 YNNKEL (reference sequence). Germline trimming cut 4 bases from V and 0 bases from J; bases unmatched to any gene: 31. CDR3 region: CASSRLLGQAAKVIAGSMNTEAFF. The CDR3 DNA is TGTGCCAGCAGCCGATTACTGGGACAGGCCGCTAAGGTGATCGCTGGGTCAATGAACACTGAAGCTTTCTTT.

This sequence joins TRBV4-1 and TRBJ2-1, with D unresolved. This CDR3 is 14 amino acids long. In germline, CDR1 is MGHRA, CDR2 YSYEKL. The CDR3 DNA reads as TGCGCTTCTGGGGTCTCCTCAGTTGGCGATGAGCAGTTCTTC. Translation: CASGVSSVGDEQFF.

V is TRBV4-1 and J is TRBJ2-7, with a tentative D call TRBD1 (6 bases). The CDR3 extends over 16 amino acids. Trimming shortened V by 0 bases and J by 2 bases, and 14 bases separated the two germline ends. Germline V gene lookup returns CDR1 MGHRA and CDR2 YSYEKL. CDR3 nucleotides: TGCGCCAGCAGCCAAGATCCCCCCGGACAGCCCTACGAGCAGTACTTC. Its protein product is CASSQDPPGQPYEQYF.

This clonotype has more than one count but fewer than ten. The V call is TRBV18, the J call TRBJ2-7, with 10 nucleotides matching TRBD2. CDR1 and CDR2 from the germline V gene are KGHSH and LQKENI. Trimming removed 2 bases from V and 0 bases from J; junction bases left unmatched: 4. The CDR3 is made up of 16 amino acids. The CDR3 sequence: CASSPRGTSVSYEQYF. CDR3 DNA: TGTGCCAGCTCACCAAGGGGGACTAGCGTCTCCTACGAGCAGTACTTC.

The rearrangement joins TRBV5-1 to TRBJ2-7; 7 nucleotides match TRBD1. With 1 base clipped from V and 4 bases from J, the junction kept 5 bases outside the gene matches. Germline V gene sequence: CDR1 SGHRS, CDR2 YFSETQ. There are 14 residues in the CDR3. CDR3 bases: TGCGCCAGCAGCTTGACAGGGGAATCGTACGAGCAGTACTTC. Its translation is CASSLTGESYEQYF.

The V and J genes are TRBV3-1 and TRBJ2-3, with 8 bases aligning to TRBD2. CDR3 length: 18 amino acids. Per the germline V gene, CDR1 is LGHDT and CDR2 is YNNKEL (reference sequence). V lost 3 bases to trimming and J lost 0 bases; unmatched junction nucleotides: 11. CDR3 amino acids: CASSQLGGAYSSTDTQYF. The CDR3 DNA sequence: TGTGCCAGCAGCCAGCTCGGGGGGGCATATTCTAGCACAGATACGCAGTATTTT.

This chain uses TRBV4-3 with TRBJ1-1; tentative D call: TRBD1 (5 bases). V lost 0 bases and J 1 base, leaving 18 bases between the germline ends. In germline, CDR1 is LGHNA, CDR2 YSLEER. CDR3 length: 18 residues. The CDR3 loop reads CASSQDRVQGAGNTEAFF. The CDR3, as DNA: TGCGCCAGCAGCCAAGATAGGGTTCAGGGCGCCGGGAACACTGAAGCTTTCTTT.

The J gene is TRBJ1-1, the V gene TRBV3-1; D gene ambiguous. The CDR3 has 12 amino acids. With 5 bases removed from V and 11 bases from J, the gap between germline ends came to 15 bases. Germline loops: CDR1 LGHDT, CDR2 YNNKEL (reference sequence). CDR3 bases: TGTGCCAGCAGCTCTGACTCCCGCCAGGCTTTCTTT. Encoded protein: CASSSDSRQAFF.

This chain links TRBV24-1 with TRBJ2-2, with unresolved D. Deletions cut 10 bases from V and 5 bases from J, with 13 bases between. The CDR3 spans 13 residues. CDR1 and CDR2 from the germline V gene are KGHDR and SFDVKD. In nucleotides, the CDR3 is TGTGCCACTGCCCCCGCGTGGACCGGGGAGCTGTTTTTT. Translated: CATAPAWTGELFF.